Included here is one T cell receptor beta chain sequence, with context. This specimen belongs to a study of blood T cell repertoires in COVID-19. As for the study in general: Some COVID-19 samples were acute and others convalescent; all came from the United States, Italy and Spain. T cells, B-cell-depleted T cells, or PBMCs provided the cDNA or gDNA that served as material.

The authors' processing: Scientists estimated how many nucleated cells there were by amplifying reference gene primers. Clones were sequenced by immunoSEQ multiplex PCR, and TCRdb holds only the in-frame ones, with some missing. The V and J calls and clone size were taken over from that table, and D and trimming were inferred from the DNA. The top ten hold 5.5% of the sample, which has just over 200,000 clones, less than 85% seen once. CDR3 length: 14 amino acids. Trimming at V came to 3 bases and at J to 3 bases, leaving 4 bases not matched to a gene. CDR1 and CDR2 from the germline V gene are SEHNR and FQNEAQ (reference sequence).

The source is an older woman with acute or convalescent COVID-19. What was sequenced was peripheral blood. The genes are TRBV7-9 and TRBJ2-7; 8 bases agree with TRBD2. Here the CDR3 reads CASSLGAGDYEQYF. CDR3 nucleotide sequence: TGTGCCAGCAGCTTGGGAGCGGGAGACTACGAGCAGTACTTC. The full variable domain, with the rest looked up from reference TRBV7-9 and TRBJ2-7, is DTGVSQNPRHKITKRGQNVTFRCDPISEHNRLYWYRQTLGQGPEFLTYFQNEAQLEKSRLLSDRFSAERPKGSFSTLEIQRTEQGDSAMYLCASSLGAGDYEQYFGPGTRLTVT.